These 4 T cell receptor beta chains were sequenced from one sample in a study of blood T cell repertoires in COVID-19. Clones were read by immunoSEQ multiplex PCR, and TCRdb kept only the in-frame ones, dropping some. Among 100,000 to 150,000 clones listed, around 91% were seen once. The specimen was peripheral blood. All receptors come from a man in his 70s with active or convalescent COVID-19.

This clone showed up just a few times. The V gene is TRBV4-2, the J gene TRBJ1-1; D possibly corresponds to TRBD1 (5 bases). Trimming removed 3 bases at V and 1 base at J, with 9 bases between. Germline V gene data show CDR1 as LGHNA and CDR2 as YNFKEQ. The CDR3 contains 14 residues. The CDR3 reads CASSQPRGNTEAFF. Here the CDR3 DNA reads TGTGCCAGCAGCCAGCCTAGGGGGAACACTGAAGCTTTCTTT.

The chain employs TRBV6-4 and TRBJ2-3, with 10 bases that match TRBD2. The CDR3 spans 16 residues. From germline, CDR1 is MRHNA and CDR2 SNTAGT. V was pared by 0 bases and J by 5 bases, with 5 bases of the junction left unmatched. CDR3 region: CASSDSASGSLDTQYF. CDR3 nucleotides: TGTGCCAGCAGTGACTCGGCTAGCGGGAGTCTAGATACGCAGTATTTT.

The rearrangement joins TRBV6-1 to TRBJ1-6; no clear D. The CDR3 covers 13 residues. The V gene lost 0 bases and the J gene lost 14 bases, with 11 bases spanning the gap. From germline, CDR1 is MNHNS and CDR2 SASEGT. CDR3 DNA: TGTGCCAGCAGTGAAGCCGAGACCGGAGCCCTCCACTTT. It is translated as CASSEAETGALHF.

DNA of the CDR3: TGTGCCAGCAGTTTATTGCAGGGGTCAACGAATAATTCACCCCTCCACTTT. This translates into CASSLLQGSTNNSPLHF. V usage is TRBV28 and J usage is TRBJ1-6; D perhaps matches TRBD1 (6 bases). The V end lost 1 base, the J end lost 5 bases, and 15 bases lay between the germline ends. Looked up from germline, CDR1 is MDHEN and CDR2 is SYDVKM. The CDR3 runs to 17 residues.